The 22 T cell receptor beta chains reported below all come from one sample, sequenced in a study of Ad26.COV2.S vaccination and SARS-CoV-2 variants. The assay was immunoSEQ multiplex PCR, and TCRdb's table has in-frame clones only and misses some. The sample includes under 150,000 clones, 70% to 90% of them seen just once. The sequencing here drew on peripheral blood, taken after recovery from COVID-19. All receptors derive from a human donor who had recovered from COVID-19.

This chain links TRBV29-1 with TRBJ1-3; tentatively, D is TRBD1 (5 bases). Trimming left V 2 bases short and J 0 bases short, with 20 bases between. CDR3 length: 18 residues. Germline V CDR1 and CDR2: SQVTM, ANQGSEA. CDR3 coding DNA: TGCAGCGTTGAAAGTCCCTCTGGTAGGGGTTTCTCTGGAAACACCATATATTTT. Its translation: CSVESPSGRGFSGNTIYF.

CDR3 amino acids: CASEDGSYNSPLHF. CDR3 DNA sequence: TGTGCCAGCGAAGACGGCTCCTATAATTCACCCCTCCACTTT. This chain uses TRBV5-8 with TRBJ1-6; D is uncertain. Trimming removed 7 bases from V and 0 bases from J, with 8 bases in between. CDR1 is SGHTS and CDR2 is YDEGEE in the germline V gene. The CDR3 has 14 residues. Variable domain in full (rest from reference TRBV5-8 and TRBJ1-6): EAGVTQSPTHLIKTRGQQATLRCSPISGHTSVYWYQQALGLGLQFLLWYDEGEERNRGNFPPRFSGRQFPNYSSELNVNALELEDSALYLCASEDGSYNSPLHFGNGTRLTVT.

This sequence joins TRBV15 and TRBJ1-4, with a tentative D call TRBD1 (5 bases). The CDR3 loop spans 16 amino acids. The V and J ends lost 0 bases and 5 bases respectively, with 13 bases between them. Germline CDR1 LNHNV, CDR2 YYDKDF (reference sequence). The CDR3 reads CATSREMGETNEKLFF. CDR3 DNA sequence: TGTGCCACCAGCAGAGAGATGGGGGAAACCAATGAAAAACTGTTTTTT. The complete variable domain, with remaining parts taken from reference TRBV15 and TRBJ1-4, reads DAMVIQNPRYQVTQFGKPVTLSCSQTLNHNVMYWYQQKSSQAPKLLFHYYDKDFNNEADTPDNFQSRRPNTSFCFLDIRSPGLGDTAMYLCATSREMGETNEKLFFGSGTQLSVL.

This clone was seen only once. As DNA, the CDR3 is TGTGCCAGCAGTTACGGGGGGTCGGAAACTGAAGCTTTCTTT. Its protein product is CASSYGGSETEAFF. The chain carries TRBV6-5 and TRBJ1-1; TRBD1 might be the D (5 bases). The CDR3 length is 14 residues. Trimming took 2 bases from V and 5 from J, leaving 12 bases between them. Germline CDR1 reads MNHEY; CDR2 reads SVGAGI.

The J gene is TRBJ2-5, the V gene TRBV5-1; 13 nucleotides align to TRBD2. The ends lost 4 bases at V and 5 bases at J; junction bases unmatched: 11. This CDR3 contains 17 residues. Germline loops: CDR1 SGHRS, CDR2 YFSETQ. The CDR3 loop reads CASSPPGTSGALETQYF. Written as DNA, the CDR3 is TGCGCCAGCAGCCCCCCAGGGACTAGCGGGGCGCTGGAGACCCAGTACTTC. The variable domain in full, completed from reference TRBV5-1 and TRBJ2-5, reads KAGVTQTPRYLIKTRGQQVTLSCSPISGHRSVSWYQQTPGQGLQFLFEYFSETQRNKGNFPGRFSGRQFSNSRSEMNVSTLELGDSALYLCASSPPGTSGALETQYFGPGTRLLVL.

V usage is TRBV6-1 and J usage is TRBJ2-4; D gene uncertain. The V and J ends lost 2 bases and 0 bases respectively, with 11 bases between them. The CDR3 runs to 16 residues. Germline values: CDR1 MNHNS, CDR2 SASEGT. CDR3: CASSEYLSVAKNIQYF. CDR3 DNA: TGTGCCAGCAGTGAATACCTGAGCGTAGCCAAAAACATTCAGTACTTC.

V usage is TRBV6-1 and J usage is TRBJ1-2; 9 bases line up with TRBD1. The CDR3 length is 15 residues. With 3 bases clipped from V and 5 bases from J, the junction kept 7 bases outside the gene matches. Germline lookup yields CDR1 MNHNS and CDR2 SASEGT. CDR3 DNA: TGTGCCAGCAGTGACACAGGGGGCGTAGGGTATGGCTACACCTTC. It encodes CASSDTGGVGYGYTF.

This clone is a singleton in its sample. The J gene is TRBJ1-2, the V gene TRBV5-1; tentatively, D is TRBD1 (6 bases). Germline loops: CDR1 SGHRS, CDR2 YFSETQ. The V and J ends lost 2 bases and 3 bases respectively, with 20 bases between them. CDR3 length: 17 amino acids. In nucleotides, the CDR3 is TGCGCCAGCAGCTTTTGGGGGGCGGTCAATCAGGACTATGGCTACACCTTC. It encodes CASSFWGAVNQDYGYTF. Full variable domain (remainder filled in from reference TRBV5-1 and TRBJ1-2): KAGVTQTPRYLIKTRGQQVTLSCSPISGHRSVSWYQQTPGQGLQFLFEYFSETQRNKGNFPGRFSGRQFSNSRSEMNVSTLELGDSALYLCASSFWGAVNQDYGYTFGSGTRLTVV.

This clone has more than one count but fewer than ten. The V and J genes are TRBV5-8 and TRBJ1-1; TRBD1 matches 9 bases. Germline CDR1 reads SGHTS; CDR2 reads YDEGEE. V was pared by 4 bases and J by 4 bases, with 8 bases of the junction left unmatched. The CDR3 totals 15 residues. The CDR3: CASSLDRGSVTEAFF. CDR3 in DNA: TGTGCCAGCAGCCTGGACAGGGGTTCGGTCACTGAAGCTTTCTTT.

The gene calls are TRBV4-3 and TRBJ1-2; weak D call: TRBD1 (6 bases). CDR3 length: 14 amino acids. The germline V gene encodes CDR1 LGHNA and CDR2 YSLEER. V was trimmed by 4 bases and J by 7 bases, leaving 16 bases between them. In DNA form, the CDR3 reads TGCGCCAGCAGCCCAAAGAGGTCGGGGGCTGGCTACACCTTC. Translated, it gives CASSPKRSGAGYTF.

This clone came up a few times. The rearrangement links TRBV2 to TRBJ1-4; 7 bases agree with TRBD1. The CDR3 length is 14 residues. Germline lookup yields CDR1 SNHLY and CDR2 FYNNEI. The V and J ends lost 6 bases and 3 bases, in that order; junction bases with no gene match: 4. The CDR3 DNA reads TGTGCCAGCAGCGATCAGGGGGCTAATGAAAAACTGTTTTTT. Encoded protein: CASSDQGANEKLFF.

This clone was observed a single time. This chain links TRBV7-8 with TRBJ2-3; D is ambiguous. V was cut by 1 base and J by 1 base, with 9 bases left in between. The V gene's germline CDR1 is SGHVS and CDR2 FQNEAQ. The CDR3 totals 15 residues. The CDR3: CASSLVGIGTDTQYF. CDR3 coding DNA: TGTGCCAGCAGCTTAGTAGGGATTGGCACAGATACGCAGTATTTT.

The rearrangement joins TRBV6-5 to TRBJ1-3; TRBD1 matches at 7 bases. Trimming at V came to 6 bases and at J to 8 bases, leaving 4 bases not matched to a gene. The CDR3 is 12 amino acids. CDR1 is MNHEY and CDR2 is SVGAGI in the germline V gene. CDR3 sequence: CASRQGWDTIYF. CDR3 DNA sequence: TGTGCCAGCAGACAGGGGTGGGACACCATATATTTT.

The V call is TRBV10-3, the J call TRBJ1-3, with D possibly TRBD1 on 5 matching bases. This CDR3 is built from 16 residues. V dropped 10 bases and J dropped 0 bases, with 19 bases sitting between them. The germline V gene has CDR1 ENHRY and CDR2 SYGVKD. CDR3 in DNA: TGTGCCACCGGGACGGACGGGATAATCTCTGGAAACACCATATATTTT. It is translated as CATGTDGIISGNTIYF.

The CDR3 DNA is TGTGCCAGCAGCCCTATCACATCCGGACAGGGTGACAATGAGCAGTTCTTC. Translated, it gives CASSPITSGQGDNEQFF. The gene calls are TRBV13 and TRBJ2-1, with 8 bases fitting TRBD1. With V trimmed by 5 bases and J by 5 bases, 14 bases remained unmatched. The V gene's germline CDR1 is PRHDT and CDR2 FYEKMQ (reference sequence). This CDR3 has 17 amino acids.

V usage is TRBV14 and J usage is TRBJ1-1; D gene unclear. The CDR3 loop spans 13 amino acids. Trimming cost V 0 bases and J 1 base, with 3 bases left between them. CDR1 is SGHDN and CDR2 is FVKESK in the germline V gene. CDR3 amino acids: CASSQEWNTEAFF. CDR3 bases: TGTGCCAGCAGCCAAGAATGGAACACTGAAGCTTTCTTT.

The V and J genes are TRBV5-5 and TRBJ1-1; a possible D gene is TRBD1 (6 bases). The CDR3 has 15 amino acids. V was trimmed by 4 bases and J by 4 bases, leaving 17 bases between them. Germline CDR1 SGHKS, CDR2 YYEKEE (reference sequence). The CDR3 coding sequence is TGTGCCAGCAGCGGATTGGGGGCAGGGAGCACTGAAGCTTTCTTT. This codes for CASSGLGAGSTEAFF. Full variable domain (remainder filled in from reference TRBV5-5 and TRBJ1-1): DAGVTQSPTHLIKTRGQQVTLRCSPISGHKSVSWYQQVLGQGPQFIFQYYEKEERGRGNFPDRFSARQFPNYSSELNVNALLLGDSALYLCASSGLGAGSTEAFFGQGTRLTVV.

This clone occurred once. The CDR3 reads CASSPPVKGQKTKAFF. The DNA for the CDR3 is TGTGCCAGCTCACCACCCGTCAAGGGGCAGAAAACCAAAGCTTTCTTT. The rearrangement uses TRBV18 and TRBJ1-1; D may be TRBD1 (5 bases). Trimming left V 0 bases short and J 9 bases short, with 20 bases between. This CDR3 has 16 amino acids. Germline V lookup: CDR1 KGHSH, CDR2 LQKENI.

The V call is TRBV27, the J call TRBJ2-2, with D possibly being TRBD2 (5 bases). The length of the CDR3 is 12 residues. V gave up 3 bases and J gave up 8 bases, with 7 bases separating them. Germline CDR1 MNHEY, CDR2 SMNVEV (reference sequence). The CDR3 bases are TGTGCCAGCAGTTTCGGGGAAGGGGAGCTGTTTTTT. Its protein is CASSFGEGELFF.

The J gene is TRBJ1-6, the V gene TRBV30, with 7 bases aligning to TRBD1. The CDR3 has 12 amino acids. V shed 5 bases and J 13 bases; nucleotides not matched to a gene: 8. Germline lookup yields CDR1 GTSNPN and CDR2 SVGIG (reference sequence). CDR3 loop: CAWYRDSGPLHF. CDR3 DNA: TGTGCCTGGTACCGGGACAGCGGTCCCCTCCACTTT.

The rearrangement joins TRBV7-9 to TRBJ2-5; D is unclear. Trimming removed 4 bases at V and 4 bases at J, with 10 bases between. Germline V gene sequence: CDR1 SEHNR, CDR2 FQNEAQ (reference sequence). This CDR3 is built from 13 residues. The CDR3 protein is CASSSRVGETQYF. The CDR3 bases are TGTGCCAGCAGCTCTAGAGTAGGAGAGACCCAGTACTTC.

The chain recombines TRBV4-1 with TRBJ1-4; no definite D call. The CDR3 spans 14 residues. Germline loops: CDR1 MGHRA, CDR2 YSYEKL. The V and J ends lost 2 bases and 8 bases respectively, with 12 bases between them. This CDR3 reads CASSQLFGLEKLFF. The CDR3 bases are TGCGCCAGCAGCCAACTCTTCGGTCTGGAAAAACTGTTTTTT.